The 30 T cell receptor beta chains presented below share a single source sample, sequenced in a study of beta chain features in type 1 diabetes. Expressed TCRB transcripts were sequenced because the entire RNA isolate underwent reverse transcription. Sequencing used immunoSEQ multiplex PCR; TCRdb keeps in-frame clones, though not all of them. The data show about 330,000 clones, about 11% seen once. Sequencing input: naive CD4+ T cells from blood. Receptors originate from a woman under 40 in good health.

The table lists this clone with a few counts. The rearrangement joins TRBV5-1 to TRBJ2-2; tentatively, D is TRBD1 (6 bases). CDR1 and CDR2 from the germline V gene are SGHRS and YFSETQ. The V and J ends lost 4 bases and 3 bases respectively, with 10 bases between them. The CDR3 consists of 14 residues. CDR3 nucleotides: TGCGCCAGCAGCCAGGACAGTTACACCGGGGAGCTGTTTTTT. Its translation: CASSQDSYTGELFF.

This clone was seen more than once but under ten times. This CDR3 reads CASSQGYGLAGATDTQYF. For the CDR3, the DNA is TGTGCCAGCAGCCAAGGCTACGGACTAGCGGGAGCCACAGATACGCAGTATTTT. This rearrangement joins TRBV4-2 to TRBJ2-3, with 13 bases lining up with TRBD2. V lost 1 base to trimming and J lost 2 bases; unmatched junction nucleotides: 6. The CDR3 is 18 residues long. CDR1 is LGHNA and CDR2 is YNFKEQ in the germline V gene.

In its sample, this clone was seen a few times. The rearrangement uses TRBV7-9 and TRBJ1-1, with TRBD1 matching over 7 bases. J gave up 8 bases and V 5 bases, and 14 bases lay outside the gene matches. Germline assignment: CDR1 SEHNR and CDR2 FQNEAQ (reference sequence). The CDR3 runs 15 residues. CDR3 DNA: TGTGCCAGCAGCCCCGGGACAGCCGATGGGGGAGAAGCTTTCTTT. It encodes CASSPGTADGGEAFF.

This clone was counted only a few times. The chain joins TRBV18 to TRBJ1-4; D may be TRBD1 (5 bases). Trimming shortened V by 3 bases and J by 2 bases, and 7 bases separated the two germline ends. CDR1 KGHSH and CDR2 LQKENI come from the germline V gene. The CDR3 spans 14 residues. The CDR3 spells CASSPRATNEKLFF. CDR3 DNA: TGTGCCAGCTCACCCAGGGCCACTAATGAAAAACTGTTTTTT. Based on the CDR3 plus reference TRBV18 and TRBJ1-4, the full variable domain is NAGVMQNPRHLVRRRGQEARLRCSPMKGHSHVYWYRQLPEEGLKFMVYLQKENIIDESGMPKERFSAEFPKEGPSILRIQQVVRGDSAAYFCASSPRATNEKLFFGSGTQLSVL.

This clone was detected a few times. The chain uses TRBV4-3 and TRBJ2-7; 8 bases align to TRBD2. The V gene end was trimmed by 0 bases and the J gene end by 7 bases; junction bases not matched to a gene: 20. The length of the CDR3 is 19 residues. CDR1 is LGHNA and CDR2 is YSLEER in the germline V gene. CDR3 sequence (DNA): TGCGCCAGCAGCCAAGACTGGAATAGCGGGACTTCTTCGTTGTGGGAGCAGTACTTC. It specifies CASSQDWNSGTSSLWEQYF.

This chain connects TRBV29-1 to TRBJ1-1; D is unresolved. Trimming took off 4 bases at V and 2 bases at J, with 8 bases between the two ends. The CDR3 has 12 amino acids. Germline loops: CDR1 SQVTM, CDR2 ANQGSEA. CDR3 sequence: CSVVTGNTEAFF. Here the CDR3 DNA reads TGCAGCGTTGTGACGGGAAACACTGAAGCTTTCTTT.

This clone was recorded many times. The V gene is TRBV23-1, the J gene TRBJ2-5; D ambiguous. TRBV23-1 is annotated as an ORF whose role is uncertain. V was trimmed by 0 bases and J by 2 bases, leaving 10 bases between them. The CDR3 is 15 amino acids. CDR3 in DNA: TGCGCCAGCAGTCAATCGATGAGGTCACAAGAGACCCAGTACTTC. This encodes CASSQSMRSQETQYF.

In its sample, this clone was seen a few times. This chain joins TRBV7-8 and TRBJ2-1; 8 bases are shared with TRBD2. CDR1 SGHVS and CDR2 FQNEAQ come from the germline V gene. Trimming cost V 11 bases and J 0 bases; bases outside gene matches: 3. The CDR3 contains 13 residues. The chain's CDR3 is CASGTSSYNEQFF. The CDR3 DNA sequence: TGTGCCTCCGGGACTAGCTCCTACAATGAGCAGTTCTTC.

The J gene is TRBJ2-7, the V gene TRBV2; the D gene is possibly TRBD2 (6 bases). CDR1 is SNHLY, CDR2 FYNNEI, per germline. The CDR3 extends over 14 amino acids. V shed 4 bases and J shed 2 bases, with 12 bases lying between them. The CDR3: CASSVEGGTYEQYF. DNA for the CDR3: TGTGCCAGCAGTGTGGAGGGAGGCACCTACGAGCAGTACTTC.

This clone appeared a few times. This chain uses TRBV18 with TRBJ1-2; D not resolved. This CDR3 is built from 13 residues. The V and J ends lost 8 bases and 5 bases respectively, with 15 bases between them. Per germline, CDR1 KGHSH and CDR2 LQKENI. CDR3 sequence: CASLEQPLYGYTF. CDR3 in DNA: TGTGCCAGCCTGGAACAGCCCCTTTATGGCTACACCTTC.

The rearrangement uses TRBV29-1 and TRBJ2-1; tentative D call: TRBD2 (5 bases). This CDR3 is 11 amino acids long. V was trimmed by 6 bases and J by 8 bases, leaving 11 bases between them. Germline lookup yields CDR1 SQVTM and CDR2 ANQGSEA. CDR3 nucleotide sequence: TGCAGCGTCAACGAGGGAGATGAGCAGTTCTTC. Protein: CSVNEGDEQFF.

The J gene is TRBJ2-1, the V gene TRBV7-2; 12 bases are a match to TRBD2. J gave up 12 bases and V 1 base, and 10 bases lay outside the gene matches. The CDR3 consists of 16 residues. Per the germline V gene, CDR1 is SGHTA and CDR2 is FQGNSA. In DNA, the CDR3 is TGTGCCAGCAGCTTAGATAGTGGACTAGCGGGAATGTTGCAGTTCTTC. Encoded protein: CASSLDSGLAGMLQFF.

This clone was found a few times. The chain uses TRBV5-1 and TRBJ2-5; 9 nucleotides align to TRBD1. V lost 0 bases, J lost 4 bases, and 4 bases stayed unmatched. Per the germline V gene, CDR1 is SGHRS and CDR2 is YFSETQ. This CDR3 region has 15 residues. DNA for the CDR3: TGCGCCAGCAGCTTGGCGGTGGACAGGGGAGAGACCCAGTACTTC. Amino acids: CASSLAVDRGETQYF.

The CDR3 DNA is TGCGCCAGCAGTCAATCTCATTCGATGGGGACTAGCGGGGTGACTAGCACAGATACGCAGTATTTT. Protein: CASSQSHSMGTSGVTSTDTQYF. The gene calls are TRBV23-1 and TRBJ2-3; 13 nucleotides line up with TRBD2. TRBV23-1 is known as an ORF, though its function is uncertain. With V trimmed by 0 bases and J by 0 bases, 15 bases remained unmatched. The CDR3 runs 22 residues.

This clone was counted a few times. The chain joins TRBV5-1 to TRBJ2-3; 8 positions match TRBD1. Germline V gene data show CDR1 as SGHRS and CDR2 as YFSETQ. The CDR3 is 13 amino acids. Unmatched junction bases numbered 1, after V lost 5 bases and J lost 2 bases. The CDR3 sequence: CASRGQDTDTQYF. The CDR3 DNA is TGCGCCAGCAGGGGACAGGACACAGATACGCAGTATTTT.

This clone was seen a handful of times. V and J are TRBV18 and TRBJ2-7; TRBD1 matches at 11 bases. Germline CDR1 is KGHSH and CDR2 is LQKENI. V trimming: 3 bases; J trimming: 3 bases; junction bases outside the gene matches: 4. The CDR3 has 15 amino acids. CDR3 amino acids: CASSPPGQGVYEQYF. The CDR3 bases are TGTGCCAGCTCACCTCCGGGACAGGGGGTCTACGAGCAGTACTTC.

This clone was detected a few times. The chain links TRBV27 to TRBJ2-5; 11 bases line up with TRBD2. Per the germline V gene, CDR1 is MNHEY and CDR2 is SMNVEV (reference sequence). The ends lost 7 bases at V and 5 bases at J; junction bases unmatched: 6. The length of the CDR3 is 14 residues. CDR3: CASTLAGGLETQYF. The CDR3 DNA reads TGTGCCAGCACCCTAGCGGGAGGACTGGAGACCCAGTACTTC.

This clone was seen a few times. The V call is TRBV7-3, the J call TRBJ2-6; possible D gene TRBD2, 7 bases. Germline V gives CDR1 SGHTA, CDR2 FQGTGA. Deletions cut 5 bases from V and 1 base from J, with 21 bases between. The CDR3 is made up of 19 amino acids. This CDR3 reads CASSPQLGGGASGANVLTF. The DNA for the CDR3 is TGTGCCAGCAGCCCTCAACTTGGGGGGGGCGCTTCTGGGGCCAACGTCCTGACTTTC.

This clone occurred a few times. This chain joins TRBV28 and TRBJ2-5; 8 nucleotides line up with TRBD1. V trimming: 5 bases; J trimming: 4 bases; junction bases outside the gene matches: 12. The CDR3 has 16 residues. Germline V gene sequence: CDR1 MDHEN, CDR2 SYDVKM. In DNA form, the CDR3 reads TGTGCCAGCAGTAACGGACAGGGCGGCTTAAGAGAGACCCAGTACTTC. Translating gives CASSNGQGGLRETQYF.

This clone was counted only a few times. This sequence joins TRBV7-9 and TRBJ2-1; D is unresolved. The CDR3 extends over 14 amino acids. V lost 7 bases and J lost 6, with 16 bases in between. CDR1 is SEHNR, CDR2 FQNEAQ, per germline (reference sequence). CDR3 sequence (DNA): TGTGCCAGCACCCTGACATCCACCCCCAATGAGCAGTTCTTC. Its protein is CASTLTSTPNEQFF.

The table lists this clone with a few counts. The CDR3 reads CAWSEKTVLRAYEQYF. For the CDR3, the DNA is TGTGCCTGGAGTGAAAAAACAGTTTTGAGGGCCTACGAGCAGTACTTC. V is TRBV30 and J is TRBJ2-7, with a possible D match to TRBD2 (5 bases). The V gene lost 1 base and the J gene lost 2 bases, with 18 bases spanning the gap. Germline V gene lookup returns CDR1 GTSNPN and CDR2 SVGIG (reference sequence). The CDR3 is 16 amino acids. The complete variable domain, with remaining parts taken from reference TRBV30 and TRBJ2-7, reads SQTIHQWPATLVQPVGSPLSLECTVEGTSNPNLYWYRQAAGRGLQLLFYSVGIGQISSEVPQNLSASRPQDRQFILSSKKLLLSDSGFYLCAWSEKTVLRAYEQYFGPGTRLTVT.

This clone turned up a few times. The rearrangement links TRBV27 to TRBJ1-1; no clear D. The CDR3 runs to 13 residues. The germline V and J ends were trimmed by 5 bases and 6 bases, with 13 bases remaining between them. CDR1 MNHEY and CDR2 SMNVEV come from the germline V gene (reference sequence). In nucleotides, the CDR3 is TGTGCCAGCAGTCTCCTCGGGTTCGCTGAAGCTTTCTTT. Its protein product is CASSLLGFAEAFF.

This clone was counted between two and nine times. The rearrangement uses TRBV28 and TRBJ2-7; 10 bases are a match to TRBD1. The CDR3 runs 15 residues. The germline gives CDR1 MDHEN, CDR2 SYDVKM. Trimming at V came to 9 bases and at J to 1 base, leaving 9 bases not matched to a gene. The CDR3 region is CASYQPGQGSYEQYF. The DNA of the CDR3 is TGTGCCAGTTACCAACCGGGACAGGGGTCCTACGAGCAGTACTTC.

The V call is TRBV7-3, the J call TRBJ2-6, with D possibly TRBD1 on 5 matching bases. V was clipped by 3 bases and J by 4 bases, with 7 bases between them. The CDR3 spans 14 residues. Per germline, CDR1 SGHTA and CDR2 FQGTGA. CDR3 amino acids: CASSFGAGANVLTF. In DNA form, the CDR3 reads TGTGCCAGCAGCTTTGGGGCCGGGGCCAACGTCCTGACTTTC.

This clone turned up a few times. The V call is TRBV29-1, the J call TRBJ2-3; maybe TRBD2 (6 bases). Trimming cost V 4 bases and J 1 base, with 12 bases left between them. This CDR3 spans 14 amino acids. The germline V gene encodes CDR1 SQVTM and CDR2 ANQGSEA. The CDR3 DNA follows: TGCAGCGTTGGCGGGATTGGGCGCACAGATACGCAGTATTTT. This codes for CSVGGIGRTDTQYF.

The gene calls are TRBV19 and TRBJ2-1; 7 bases match TRBD2. V dropped 6 bases and J dropped 8; count of bases not matched to a gene: 13. The CDR3 runs 15 residues. The germline CDR1 and CDR2 sequences are LNHDA and SQIVND (reference sequence). CDR3 protein: CASSVRAGSIDEQFF. As DNA, the CDR3 is TGTGCCAGTAGCGTCAGAGCGGGGAGTATCGATGAGCAGTTCTTC.

The chain is built from TRBV18 and TRBJ2-5, with a possible D match to TRBD2 (5 bases). Germline CDR1 and CDR2: KGHSH and LQKENI. Trimming took 5 bases from V and 5 from J, leaving 18 bases between them. CDR3 length: 15 amino acids. Here the CDR3 reads CASSATTMMGETQYF. CDR3 bases: TGTGCCAGCTCAGCGACTACCATGATGGGGGAGACCCAGTACTTC.

This clone was counted between two and nine times. V and J are TRBV4-3 and TRBJ2-1; 9 bases agree with TRBD2. This CDR3 has 15 amino acids. Germline CDR1 is LGHNA and CDR2 is YSLEER. The junction had 6 bases not matched to a gene; V was cut back by 4 bases and J by 5 bases. CDR3 nucleotides: TGCGCCAGCAGCCTTTGGACTAGCGTCAACAATGAGCAGTTCTTC. Protein product: CASSLWTSVNNEQFF.

A note on this clone: The identical CDR3 is also encoded by other nucleotide sequences in the sample. V usage is TRBV7-2 and J usage is TRBJ1-5; TRBD1 matches at 7 bases. CDR1 is SGHTA, CDR2 FQGNSA, per germline. There are 13 residues in the CDR3. V shed 0 bases, J shed 7 bases, and the junction held 0 bases outside the gene matches. CDR3 protein: CASSLAGGQPQHF. CDR3 nucleotide sequence: TGTGCCAGCAGCTTAGCAGGGGGCCAGCCCCAGCATTTT.

This clone was recorded a few times. This sequence joins TRBV10-3 and TRBJ2-1; the D gene is possibly TRBD1 (5 bases). The V gene's germline CDR1 is ENHRY and CDR2 SYGVKD. V shed 6 bases and J shed 5 bases, with 17 bases lying between them. The CDR3 has 15 residues. The CDR3 spells CAISSDSLWNNEQFF. CDR3 sequence (DNA): TGTGCCATCAGCTCCGACAGCCTGTGGAACAATGAGCAGTTCTTC.